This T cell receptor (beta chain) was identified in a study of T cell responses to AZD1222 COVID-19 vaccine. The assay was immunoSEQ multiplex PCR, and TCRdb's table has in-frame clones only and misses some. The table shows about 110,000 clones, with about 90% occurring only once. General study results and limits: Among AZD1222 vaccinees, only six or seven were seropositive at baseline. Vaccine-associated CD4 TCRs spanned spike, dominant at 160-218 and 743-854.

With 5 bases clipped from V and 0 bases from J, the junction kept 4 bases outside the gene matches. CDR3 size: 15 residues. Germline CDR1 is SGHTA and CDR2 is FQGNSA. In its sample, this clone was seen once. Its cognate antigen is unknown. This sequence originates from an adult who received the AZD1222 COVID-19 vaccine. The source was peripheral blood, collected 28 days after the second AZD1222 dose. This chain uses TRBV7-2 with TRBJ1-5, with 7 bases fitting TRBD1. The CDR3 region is CASSPGTVSNQPQHF. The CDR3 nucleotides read TGTGCCAGCAGCCCAGGGACAGTTAGCAATCAGCCCCAGCATTTT. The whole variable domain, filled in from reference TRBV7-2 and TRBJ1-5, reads GAGVSQSPSNKVTEKGKDVELRCDPISGHTALYWYRQSLGQGLEFLIYFQGNSAPDKSGLPSDRFSAERTGGSVSTLTIQRTQQEDSAVYLCASSPGTVSNQPQHFGDGTRLSIL.